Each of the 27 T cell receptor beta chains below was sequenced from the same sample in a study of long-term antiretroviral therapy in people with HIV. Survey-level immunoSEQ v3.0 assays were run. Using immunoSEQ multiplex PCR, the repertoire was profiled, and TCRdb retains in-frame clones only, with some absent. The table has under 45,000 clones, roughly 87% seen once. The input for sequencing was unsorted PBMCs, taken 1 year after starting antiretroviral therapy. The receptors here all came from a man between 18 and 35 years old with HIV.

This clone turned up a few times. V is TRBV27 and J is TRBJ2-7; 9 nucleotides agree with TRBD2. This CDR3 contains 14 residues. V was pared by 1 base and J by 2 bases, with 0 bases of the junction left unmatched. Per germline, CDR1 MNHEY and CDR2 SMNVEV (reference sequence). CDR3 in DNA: TGTGCCAGCAGTTTATTAGCGGGGGCCTACGAGCAGTACTTC. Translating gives CASSLLAGAYEQYF.

CDR3: CASSLGPTGDTQYF. The CDR3 nucleotides read TGTGCCAGCAGTCTTGGGCCAACAGGGGATACGCAGTATTTT. J is TRBJ2-3 and V is TRBV27, with D perhaps TRBD1 (6 bases). CDR3 length equals 14 residues. Looked up from germline, CDR1 is MNHEY and CDR2 is SMNVEV (reference sequence). Deletions cut 5 bases from V and 6 bases from J, with 15 bases between.

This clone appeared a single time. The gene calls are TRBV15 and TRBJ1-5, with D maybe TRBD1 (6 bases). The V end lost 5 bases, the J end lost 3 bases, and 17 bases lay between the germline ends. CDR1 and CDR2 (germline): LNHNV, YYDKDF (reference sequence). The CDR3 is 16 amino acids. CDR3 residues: CATSGRARGTNQPQHF. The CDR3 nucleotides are TGTGCCACCAGCGGGAGGGCCAGGGGTACCAATCAGCCCCAGCATTTT. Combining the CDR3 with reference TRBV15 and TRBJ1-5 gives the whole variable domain DAMVIQNPRYQVTQFGKPVTLSCSQTLNHNVMYWYQQKSSQAPKLLFHYYDKDFNNEADTPDNFQSRRPNTSFCFLDIRSPGLGDTAMYLCATSGRARGTNQPQHFGDGTRLSIL.

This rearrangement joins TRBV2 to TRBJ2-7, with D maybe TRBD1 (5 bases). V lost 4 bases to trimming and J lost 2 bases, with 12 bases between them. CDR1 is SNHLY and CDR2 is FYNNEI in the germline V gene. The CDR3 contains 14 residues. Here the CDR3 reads CASSVGLITYEQYF. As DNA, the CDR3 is TGTGCCAGCAGTGTGGGGCTTATTACCTACGAGCAGTACTTC.

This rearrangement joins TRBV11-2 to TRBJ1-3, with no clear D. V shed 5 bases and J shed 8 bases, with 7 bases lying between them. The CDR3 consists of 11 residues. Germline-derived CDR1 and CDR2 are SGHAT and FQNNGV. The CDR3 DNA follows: TGTGCCAGCAGCCCTTGGGACACCATATATTTT. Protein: CASSPWDTIYF.

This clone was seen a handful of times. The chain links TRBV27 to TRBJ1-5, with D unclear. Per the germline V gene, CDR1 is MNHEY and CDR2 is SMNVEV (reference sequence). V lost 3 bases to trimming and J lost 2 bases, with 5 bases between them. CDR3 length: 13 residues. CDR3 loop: CASSFVGNQPQHF. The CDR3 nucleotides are TGTGCCAGCAGTTTCGTCGGCAATCAGCCCCAGCATTTT.

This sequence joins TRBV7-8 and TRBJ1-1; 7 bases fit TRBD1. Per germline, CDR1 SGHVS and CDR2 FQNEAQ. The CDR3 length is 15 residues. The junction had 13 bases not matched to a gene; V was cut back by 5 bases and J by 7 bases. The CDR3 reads CASSPGGGGMSEAFF. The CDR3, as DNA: TGTGCCAGCAGCCCAGGGGGGGGAGGGATGAGTGAAGCTTTCTTT.

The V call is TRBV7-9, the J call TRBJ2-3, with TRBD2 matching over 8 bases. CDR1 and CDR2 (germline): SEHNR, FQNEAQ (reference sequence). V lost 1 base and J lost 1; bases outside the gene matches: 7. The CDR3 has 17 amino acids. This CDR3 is CASSLVGLAGRTDTQYF. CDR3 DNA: TGTGCCAGCAGCTTAGTGGGTTTAGCGGGACGCACAGATACGCAGTATTTT. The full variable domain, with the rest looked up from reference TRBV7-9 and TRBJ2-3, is DTGVSQNPRHKITKRGQNVTFRCDPISEHNRLYWYRQTLGQGPEFLTYFQNEAQLEKSRLLSDRFSAERPKGSFSTLEIQRTEQGDSAMYLCASSLVGLAGRTDTQYFGPGTRLTVL.

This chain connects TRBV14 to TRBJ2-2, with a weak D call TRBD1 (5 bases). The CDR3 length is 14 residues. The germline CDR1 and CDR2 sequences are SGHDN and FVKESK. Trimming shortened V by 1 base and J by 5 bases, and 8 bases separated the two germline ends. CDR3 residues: CASSQGRGTGELFF. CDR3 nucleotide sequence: TGTGCCAGCAGCCAAGGAAGGGGTACCGGGGAGCTGTTTTTT.

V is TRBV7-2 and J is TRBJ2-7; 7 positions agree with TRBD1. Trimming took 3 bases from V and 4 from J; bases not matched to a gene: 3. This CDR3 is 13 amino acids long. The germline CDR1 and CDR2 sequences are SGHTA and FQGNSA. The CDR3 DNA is TGTGCCAGCAGCTTTGCGACAGGGTACGAGCAGTACTTC. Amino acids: CASSFATGYEQYF.

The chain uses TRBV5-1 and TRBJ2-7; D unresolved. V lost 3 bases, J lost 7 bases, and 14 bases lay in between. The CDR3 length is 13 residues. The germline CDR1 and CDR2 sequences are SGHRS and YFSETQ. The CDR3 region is CASSWSVGYEQYF. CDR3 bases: TGCGCCAGCAGCTGGTCCGTGGGTTATGAGCAGTACTTC. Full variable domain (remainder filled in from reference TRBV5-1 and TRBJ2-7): KAGVTQTPRYLIKTRGQQVTLSCSPISGHRSVSWYQQTPGQGLQFLFEYFSETQRNKGNFPGRFSGRQFSNSRSEMNVSTLELGDSALYLCASSWSVGYEQYFGPGTRLTVT.

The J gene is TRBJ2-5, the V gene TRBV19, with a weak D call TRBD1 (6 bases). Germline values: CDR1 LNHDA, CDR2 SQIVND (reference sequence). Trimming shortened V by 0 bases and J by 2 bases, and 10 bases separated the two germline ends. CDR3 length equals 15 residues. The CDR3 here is CASSIDWGQQETQYF. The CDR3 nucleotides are TGTGCCAGTAGTATAGATTGGGGACAACAAGAGACCCAGTACTTC.

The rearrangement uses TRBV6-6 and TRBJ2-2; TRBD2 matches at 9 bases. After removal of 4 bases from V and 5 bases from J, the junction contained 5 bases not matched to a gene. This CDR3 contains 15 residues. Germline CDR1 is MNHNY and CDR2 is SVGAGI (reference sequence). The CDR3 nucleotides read TGTGCCAGCAGTTTGGGACTAGCAGCTACCGGGGAGCTGTTTTTT. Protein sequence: CASSLGLAATGELFF.

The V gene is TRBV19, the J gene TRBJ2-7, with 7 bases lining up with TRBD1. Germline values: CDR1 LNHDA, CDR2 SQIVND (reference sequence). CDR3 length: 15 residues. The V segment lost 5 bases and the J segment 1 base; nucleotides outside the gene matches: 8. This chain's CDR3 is CASSGTVGLSYEQYF. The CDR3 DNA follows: TGTGCCAGTAGTGGGACAGTCGGCTTATCCTACGAGCAGTACTTC.

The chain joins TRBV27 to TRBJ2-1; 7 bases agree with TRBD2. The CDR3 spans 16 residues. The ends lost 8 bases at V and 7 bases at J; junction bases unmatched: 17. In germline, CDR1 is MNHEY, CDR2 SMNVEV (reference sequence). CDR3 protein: CASFKSGVRDLNEQFF. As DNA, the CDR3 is TGTGCCAGCTTTAAAAGCGGGGTCCGGGATTTAAATGAGCAGTTCTTC.

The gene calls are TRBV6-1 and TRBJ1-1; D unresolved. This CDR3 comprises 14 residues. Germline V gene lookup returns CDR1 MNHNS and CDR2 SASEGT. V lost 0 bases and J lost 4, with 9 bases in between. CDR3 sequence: CASSEARLRTEAFF. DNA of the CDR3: TGTGCCAGCAGTGAAGCGCGGCTCCGCACTGAAGCTTTCTTT.

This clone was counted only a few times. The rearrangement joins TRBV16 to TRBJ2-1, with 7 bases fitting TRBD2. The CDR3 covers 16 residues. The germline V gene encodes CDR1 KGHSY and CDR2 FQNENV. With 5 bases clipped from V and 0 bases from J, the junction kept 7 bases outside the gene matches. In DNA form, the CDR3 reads TGTGCCAGCAGCGGGGGACTACCCAGCTCCTACAATGAGCAGTTCTTC. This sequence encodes CASSGGLPSSYNEQFF.

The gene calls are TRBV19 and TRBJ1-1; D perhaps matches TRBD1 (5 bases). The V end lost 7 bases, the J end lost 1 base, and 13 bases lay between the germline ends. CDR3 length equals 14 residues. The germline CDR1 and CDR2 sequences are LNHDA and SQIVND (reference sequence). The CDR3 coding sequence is TGTGCCAGTACATCCAGGGAAAGGAACACTGAAGCTTTCTTT. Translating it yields CASTSRERNTEAFF.

The chain's CDR3 is CASSGADNEKLFF. Here the CDR3 DNA reads TGTGCCAGTTCCGGGGCGGATAATGAAAAACTGTTTTTT. This chain uses TRBV19 with TRBJ1-4; TRBD1 might be the D (5 bases). The V and J ends lost 8 bases and 4 bases respectively, with 11 bases between them. This CDR3 has 13 amino acids. Looked up from germline, CDR1 is LNHDA and CDR2 is SQIVND (reference sequence).

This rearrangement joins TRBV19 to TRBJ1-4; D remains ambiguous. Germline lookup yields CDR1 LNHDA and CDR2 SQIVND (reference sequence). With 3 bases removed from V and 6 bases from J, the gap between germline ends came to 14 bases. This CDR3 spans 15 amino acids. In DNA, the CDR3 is TGTGCCAGTAGTATTAGGGCTAGGGAGGATGAAAAACTGTTTTTT. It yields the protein CASSIRAREDEKLFF. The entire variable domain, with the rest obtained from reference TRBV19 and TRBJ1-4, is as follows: DGGITQSPKYLFRKEGQNVTLSCEQNLNHDAMYWYRQDPGQGLRLIYYSQIVNDFQKGDIAEGYSVSREKKESFPLTVTSAQKNPTAFYLCASSIRAREDEKLFFGSGTQLSVL.

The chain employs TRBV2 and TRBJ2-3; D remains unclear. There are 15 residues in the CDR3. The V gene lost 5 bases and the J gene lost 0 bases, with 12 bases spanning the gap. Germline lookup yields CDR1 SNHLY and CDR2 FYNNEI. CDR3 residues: CASSFTVGSTDTQYF. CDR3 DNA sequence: TGTGCCAGCAGTTTTACAGTGGGGAGCACAGATACGCAGTATTTT.

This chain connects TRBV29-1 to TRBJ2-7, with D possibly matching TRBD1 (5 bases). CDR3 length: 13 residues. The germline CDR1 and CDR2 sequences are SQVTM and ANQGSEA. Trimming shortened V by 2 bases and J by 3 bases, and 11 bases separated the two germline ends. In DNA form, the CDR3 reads TGCAGCGTTGAATTGGCAGGGCGCTACGAGCAGTACTTC. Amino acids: CSVELAGRYEQYF.

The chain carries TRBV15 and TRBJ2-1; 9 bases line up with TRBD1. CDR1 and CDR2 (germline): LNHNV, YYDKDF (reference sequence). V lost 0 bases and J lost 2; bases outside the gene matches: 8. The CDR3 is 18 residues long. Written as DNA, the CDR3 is TGTGCCACCAGCAGAGAGGGGACAGGGATAGCTACCTACAATGAGCAGTTCTTC. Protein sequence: CATSREGTGIATYNEQFF.

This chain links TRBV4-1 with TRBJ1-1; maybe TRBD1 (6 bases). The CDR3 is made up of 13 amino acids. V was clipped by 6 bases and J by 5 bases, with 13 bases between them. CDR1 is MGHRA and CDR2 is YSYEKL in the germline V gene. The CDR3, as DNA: TGCGCCAGCAGGTATGGGGGCCGGACTGAAGCTTTCTTT. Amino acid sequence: CASRYGGRTEAFF.

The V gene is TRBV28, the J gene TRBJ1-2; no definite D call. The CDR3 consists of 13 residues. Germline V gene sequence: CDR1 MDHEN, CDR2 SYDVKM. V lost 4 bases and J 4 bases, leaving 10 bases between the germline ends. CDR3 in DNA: TGTGCCAGCAGTTCCGAATTAGGCTATGGCTACACCTTC. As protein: CASSSELGYGYTF.

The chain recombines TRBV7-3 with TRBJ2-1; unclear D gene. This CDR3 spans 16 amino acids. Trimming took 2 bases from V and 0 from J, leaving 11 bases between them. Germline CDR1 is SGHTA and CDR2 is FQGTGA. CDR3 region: CASSLWGEASYNEQFF. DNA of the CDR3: TGTGCCAGCAGCTTATGGGGTGAGGCCTCCTACAATGAGCAGTTCTTC. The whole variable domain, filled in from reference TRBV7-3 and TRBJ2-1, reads GAGVSQTPSNKVTEKGKYVELRCDPISGHTALYWYRQSLGQGPEFLIYFQGTGAADDSGLPNDRFFAVRPEGSVSTLKIQRTERGDSAVYLCASSLWGEASYNEQFFGPGTRLTVL.

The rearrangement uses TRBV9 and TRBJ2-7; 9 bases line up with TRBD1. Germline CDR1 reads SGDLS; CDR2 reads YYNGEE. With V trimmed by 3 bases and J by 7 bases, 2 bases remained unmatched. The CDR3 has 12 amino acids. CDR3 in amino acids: CASSGTGEEQYF. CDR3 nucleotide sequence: TGTGCCAGCAGCGGGACAGGGGAAGAGCAGTACTTC. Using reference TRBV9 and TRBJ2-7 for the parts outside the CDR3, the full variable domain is DSGVTQTPKHLITATGQRVTLRCSPRSGDLSVYWYQQSLDQGLQFLIQYYNGEERAKGNILERFSAQQFPDLHSELNLSSLELGDSALYFCASSGTGEEQYFGPGTRLTVT.